This T cell receptor beta chain originates from a study of T cells in Graves' hyperthyroidism and ophthalmopathy (dated by TCRdb to about 2019). Background for the entire study: Peripheral blood samples were taken at initial diagnosis, before any treatment was given. To identify TCR V-J signatures that set the groups apart, the researchers used a discovery cohort of approximately 98 patients, made up of 43 with Graves' ophthalmopathy and about 59 with stable Graves' hyperthyroidism. Whether ophthalmopathy could be predicted prospectively was tested in an independent validation cohort made up of approximately 19 hyperthyroidism patients plus 17 patients who later progressed to ophthalmopathy. The roughly 100 discovery patients were randomly divided into training and test sets at a 7:3 ratio. The study also compared thyroid tissue and blood T-cell repertoires from roughly six Graves' hyperthyroidism patients. Once sampling was done, hyperthyroidism patients were given methimazole at a starting dose of 30 mg daily, whereas ophthalmopathy patients were given high-dose intravenous methylprednisolone. TCR Vbeta CDR3 sequencing of 120 to 150 peripheral blood samples (approximately 44 ophthalmopathy, around 80 hyperthyroidism and about 17 progressor patients) is reported in the paper.

Study-level results and caveats: A model built on a 13 V-J signature distinguished ophthalmopathy from stable hyperthyroidism, reaching 87.88% sensitivity and around 82% specificity in cross-validation and 80%/75% in testing. No statistical method was used to set the sample size in advance, and investigators knew the group allocation. Most expanded thyroid clonotypes (frequency above 0.001) were also detected in blood, a finding suggesting that blood repertoires may reflect thyroid immune responses. In validation, the model predicted progression to ophthalmopathy a median of about 6.5 months before onset, with over 60% sensitivity and nearly 75% specificity.

A patient counted as having stable Graves' hyperthyroidism if no progression to ophthalmopathy occurred over 18 months of follow-up. Hyperthyroidism patients were newly diagnosed, had a disease duration of under 2 months, and were aged 18 to 65 years. The study excluded patients with uncontrolled infections, other autoimmune diseases, pregnancy or lactation. Diagnoses were based on clinical symptoms, serum thyroxine and TRAb, thyroid ultrasound and orbital computed tomography. Ficoll-Paque density gradient centrifugation was used to isolate PBMCs from approximately 10 ml of fresh peripheral blood. Total RNA was extracted using Trizol reagent, and RNA quality was assessed on an Agilent 2100 Bioanalyzer. Amplification of TCR beta CDR3 regions was carried out from RNA transcripts. A first-round RT-PCR of the TCR CDR3 used the HTBI primer set with the Qiagen OneStep RT-PCR kit. The libraries were constructed in a second round of multiplex PCR and then size-selected and purified. The libraries were sequenced on an Illumina HiSeq2000 using paired-end 100 bp reads. Per the source publication's procedure: SOAPnuke was used to process the raw data, removing reads that contained adapters or uncalled bases, had a mean Phred below 15, or lacked an exact match to the constant primer or identifier. High-quality paired reads were merged with COPE v1.2.5, and unique nucleotide sequences were defined as clonotypes. MiTCR v1.1 was used to align clonotypes to the IMGT TRBV, TRBD and TRBJ reference segments. Only V-J combinations with frequency above 0.0001, covering about 99% of repertoires, were analysed. The TCS score was defined as F50 (clonal expansion) divided by E x V (chaos), with BLOSUM62-based TCRdist calculated between CDR3 peptides within each V-J. Welch's t-statistics and random forest reduced around 550 V-J features to 13, which were used in a naive Bayes classifier (R e1071). The public reads were quality trimmed at Q25 with fastp and then assembled into clones with MiXCR by TCRdb, keeping productive beta chains. Every entry covers one CDR3 protein and lists the most common genes and DNA from its rows. TCRdb, rather than the study authors, made the V and J calls. The sample data list under 350,000 distinct CDR3 sequences, and roughly 13% of these were observed just once. 7% to 9.5% of the sample is held by the ten biggest clonotypes.

Remarks on this clonotype: Its cognate antigen has yet to be identified. It may be a read error: a sequence one base away is much more abundant.

CDR1 and CDR2 are read off the germline V gene (reference sequence) as LGHDT and YNNKEL. From the cysteine through the phenylalanine, the CDR3 covers 15 amino acids. The read is trimmed to its CDR3 DNA, 45 bases read in frame from base 1. The TCR originated in a woman aged 35 to 49 with Graves' hyperthyroidism. The sequenced sample consisted of blood. The chain couples TRBV3-1 to TRBJ2-1; the D gene cannot be named for sure. The CDR3 amino acid sequence is: CASSQTARSYNEQSF. The DNA sequence reads TGTGCCAGCAGCCAGACTGCCCGATCCTACAATGAGCAGTCCTTC.